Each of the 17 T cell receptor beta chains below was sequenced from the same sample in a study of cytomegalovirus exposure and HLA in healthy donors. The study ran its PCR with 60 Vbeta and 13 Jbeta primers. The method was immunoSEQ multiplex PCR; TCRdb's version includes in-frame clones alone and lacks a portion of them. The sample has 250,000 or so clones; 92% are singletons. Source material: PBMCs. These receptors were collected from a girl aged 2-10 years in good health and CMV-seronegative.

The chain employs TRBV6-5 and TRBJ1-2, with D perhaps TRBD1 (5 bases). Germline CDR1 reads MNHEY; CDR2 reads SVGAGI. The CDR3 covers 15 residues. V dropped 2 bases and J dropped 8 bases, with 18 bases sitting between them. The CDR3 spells CASSYDHQGLRGYTF. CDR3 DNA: TGTGCCAGCAGTTACGATCACCAGGGTTTGCGAGGCTACACCTTC.

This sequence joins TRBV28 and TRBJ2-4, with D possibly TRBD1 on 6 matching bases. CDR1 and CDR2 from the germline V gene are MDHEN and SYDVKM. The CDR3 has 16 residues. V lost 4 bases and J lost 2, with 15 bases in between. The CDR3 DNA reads TGTGCCAGCAGTTCACACACTACAGGGTCCAAAAACATTCAGTACTTC. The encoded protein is CASSSHTTGSKNIQYF.

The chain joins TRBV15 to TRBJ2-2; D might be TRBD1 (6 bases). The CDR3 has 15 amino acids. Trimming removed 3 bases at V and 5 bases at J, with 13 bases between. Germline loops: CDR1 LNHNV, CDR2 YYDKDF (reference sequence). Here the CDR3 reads CATSSQGLRTGELFF. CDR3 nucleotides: TGTGCCACCAGCAGCCAGGGGTTGAGGACCGGGGAGCTGTTTTTT.

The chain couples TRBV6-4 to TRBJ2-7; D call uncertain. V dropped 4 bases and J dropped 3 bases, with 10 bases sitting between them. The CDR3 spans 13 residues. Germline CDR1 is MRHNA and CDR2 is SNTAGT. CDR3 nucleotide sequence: TGTGCCAGCAGTGTCGGTCCGCGCTACGAGCAGTACTTC. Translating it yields CASSVGPRYEQYF.

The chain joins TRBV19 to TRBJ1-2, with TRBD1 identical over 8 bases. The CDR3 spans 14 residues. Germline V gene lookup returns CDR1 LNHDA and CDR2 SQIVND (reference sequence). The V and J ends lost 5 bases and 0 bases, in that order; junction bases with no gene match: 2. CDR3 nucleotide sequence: TGTGCCAGTAGTCGACAGGGGACTAACTATGGCTACACCTTC. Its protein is CASSRQGTNYGYTF. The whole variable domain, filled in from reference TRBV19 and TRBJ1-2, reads DGGITQSPKYLFRKEGQNVTLSCEQNLNHDAMYWYRQDPGQGLRLIYYSQIVNDFQKGDIAEGYSVSREKKESFPLTVTSAQKNPTAFYLCASSRQGTNYGYTFGSGTRLTVV.

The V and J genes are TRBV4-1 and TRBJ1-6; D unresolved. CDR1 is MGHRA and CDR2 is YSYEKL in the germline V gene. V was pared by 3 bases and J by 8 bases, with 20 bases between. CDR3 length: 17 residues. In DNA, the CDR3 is TGCGCCAGCAGCCAGGAGGGCGGGCCGGGGTATGATTCACCCCTCCACTTT. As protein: CASSQEGGPGYDSPLHF.

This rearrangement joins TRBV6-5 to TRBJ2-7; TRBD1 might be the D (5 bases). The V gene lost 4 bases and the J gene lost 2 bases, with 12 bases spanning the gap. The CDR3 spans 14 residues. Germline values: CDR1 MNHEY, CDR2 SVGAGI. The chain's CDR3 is CASSSQALTYEQYF. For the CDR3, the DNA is TGTGCCAGCAGTTCACAGGCCCTGACCTACGAGCAGTACTTC.

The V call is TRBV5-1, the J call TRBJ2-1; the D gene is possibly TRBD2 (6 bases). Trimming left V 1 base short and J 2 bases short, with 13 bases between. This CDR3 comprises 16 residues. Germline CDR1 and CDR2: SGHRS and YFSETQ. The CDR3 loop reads CASSLSDGGTYNEQFF. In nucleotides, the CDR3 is TGCGCCAGCAGCTTGAGTGACGGCGGGACCTACAATGAGCAGTTCTTC.

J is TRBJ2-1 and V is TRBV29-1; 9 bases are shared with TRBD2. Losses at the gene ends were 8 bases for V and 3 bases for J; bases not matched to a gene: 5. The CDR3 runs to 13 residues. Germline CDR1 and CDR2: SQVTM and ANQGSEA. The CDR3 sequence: CSNQAGGYNEQFF. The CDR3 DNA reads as TGCAGCAACCAAGCGGGGGGCTACAATGAGCAGTTCTTC.

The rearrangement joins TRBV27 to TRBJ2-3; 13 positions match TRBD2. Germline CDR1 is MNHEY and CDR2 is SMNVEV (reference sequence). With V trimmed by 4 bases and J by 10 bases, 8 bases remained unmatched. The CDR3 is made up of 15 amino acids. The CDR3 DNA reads TGTGCCAGCAGTTCCTGGACTAGCGGGAGCGGGTCGCAGTATTTT. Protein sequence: CASSSWTSGSGSQYF.

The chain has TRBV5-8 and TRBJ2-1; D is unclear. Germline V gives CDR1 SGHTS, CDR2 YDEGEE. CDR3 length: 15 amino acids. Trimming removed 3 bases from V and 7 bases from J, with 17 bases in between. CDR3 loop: CASSYPMTPQNEQFF. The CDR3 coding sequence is TGTGCCAGCAGCTACCCCATGACTCCCCAGAATGAGCAGTTCTTC.

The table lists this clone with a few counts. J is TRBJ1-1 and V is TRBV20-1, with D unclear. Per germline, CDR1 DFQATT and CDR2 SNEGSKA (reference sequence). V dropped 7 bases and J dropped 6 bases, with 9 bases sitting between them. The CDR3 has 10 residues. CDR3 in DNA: TGCAGTGGAGAGGAGGCTGAAGCTTTCTTT. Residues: CSGEEAEAFF.

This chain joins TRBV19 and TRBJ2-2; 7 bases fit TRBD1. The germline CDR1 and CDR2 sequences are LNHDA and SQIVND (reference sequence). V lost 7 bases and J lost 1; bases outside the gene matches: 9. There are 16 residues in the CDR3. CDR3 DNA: TGTGCCAGTACGGACCCAGGGACAGTGAACACCGGGGAGCTGTTTTTT. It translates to CASTDPGTVNTGELFF. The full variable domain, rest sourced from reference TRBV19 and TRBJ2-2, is DGGITQSPKYLFRKEGQNVTLSCEQNLNHDAMYWYRQDPGQGLRLIYYSQIVNDFQKGDIAEGYSVSREKKESFPLTVTSAQKNPTAFYLCASTDPGTVNTGELFFGEGSRLTVL.

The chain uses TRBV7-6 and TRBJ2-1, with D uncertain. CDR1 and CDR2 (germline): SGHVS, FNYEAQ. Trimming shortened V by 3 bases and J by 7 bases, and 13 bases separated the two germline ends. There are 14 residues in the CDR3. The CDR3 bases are TGTGCCAGCAGCTTTAGATTAGATCATAATGAGCAGTTCTTC. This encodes CASSFRLDHNEQFF.

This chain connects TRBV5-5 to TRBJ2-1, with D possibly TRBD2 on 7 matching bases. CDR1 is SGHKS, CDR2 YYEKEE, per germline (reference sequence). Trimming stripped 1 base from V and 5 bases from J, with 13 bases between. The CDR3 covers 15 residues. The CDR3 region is CASSLWGGQNNEQFF. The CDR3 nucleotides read TGTGCCAGCAGCTTGTGGGGGGGCCAAAACAATGAGCAGTTCTTC. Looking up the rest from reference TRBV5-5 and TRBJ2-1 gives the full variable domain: DAGVTQSPTHLIKTRGQQVTLRCSPISGHKSVSWYQQVLGQGPQFIFQYYEKEERGRGNFPDRFSARQFPNYSSELNVNALLLGDSALYLCASSLWGGQNNEQFFGPGTRLTVL.

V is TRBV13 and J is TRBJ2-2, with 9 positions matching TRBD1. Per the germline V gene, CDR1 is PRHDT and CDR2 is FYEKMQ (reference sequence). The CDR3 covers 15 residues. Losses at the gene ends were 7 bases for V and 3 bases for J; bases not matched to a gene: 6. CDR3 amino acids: CASTGQGLYTGELFF. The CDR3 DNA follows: TGTGCCAGCACAGGACAGGGGTTGTACACCGGGGAGCTGTTTTTT.

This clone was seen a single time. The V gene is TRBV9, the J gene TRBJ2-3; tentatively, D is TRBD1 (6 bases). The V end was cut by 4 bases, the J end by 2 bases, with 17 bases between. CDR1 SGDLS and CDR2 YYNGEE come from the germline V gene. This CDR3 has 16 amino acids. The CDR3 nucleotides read TGTGCCAGCAGCTCCCAACTTACAGGGTCCACAGATACGCAGTATTTT. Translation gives CASSSQLTGSTDTQYF.